The T cell receptor beta chain described here comes from a study of OX40 agonist ivuxolimab in advanced cancers. Across the whole study: Ivuxolimab was delivered to patients intravenously every 2 weeks at doses spanning 0.01 to 10 mg/kg. Subjects had a mean age of around 60 years, with a range of roughly 20 to 79; roughly 83% were male. Three patients had partial responses: one hepatocellular carcinoma, two cutaneous melanoma. Study conclusions and caveats: Some nonresponders additionally presented with little normalized T-cell clonal expansion.

Germline CDR1 LGHNA, CDR2 YSLEER. Deletions cut 0 bases from V and 4 bases from J, with 15 bases between. The CDR3 is 16 residues long. Concerning this clone itself: As yet, its antigen is unknown.

Clones were read by immunoSEQ multiplex PCR, and TCRdb kept only the in-frame ones, dropping some. Of approximately 82,000 clones in the sample, around 87% were seen once. The source was CD4+ or CD8+ T cells sorted from blood, collected in a trial of the OX40 agonist ivuxolimab. The receptor was derived from an adult with an advanced solid tumor such as melanoma, head and neck, liver or kidney cancer. The J gene is TRBJ2-5, the V gene TRBV4-3; D call uncertain. The CDR3 nucleotides read TGCGCCAGCAGCCAAGATCTAAGGGTCGGGTCAGAGACCCAGTACTTC. Amino acids: CASSQDLRVGSETQYF.